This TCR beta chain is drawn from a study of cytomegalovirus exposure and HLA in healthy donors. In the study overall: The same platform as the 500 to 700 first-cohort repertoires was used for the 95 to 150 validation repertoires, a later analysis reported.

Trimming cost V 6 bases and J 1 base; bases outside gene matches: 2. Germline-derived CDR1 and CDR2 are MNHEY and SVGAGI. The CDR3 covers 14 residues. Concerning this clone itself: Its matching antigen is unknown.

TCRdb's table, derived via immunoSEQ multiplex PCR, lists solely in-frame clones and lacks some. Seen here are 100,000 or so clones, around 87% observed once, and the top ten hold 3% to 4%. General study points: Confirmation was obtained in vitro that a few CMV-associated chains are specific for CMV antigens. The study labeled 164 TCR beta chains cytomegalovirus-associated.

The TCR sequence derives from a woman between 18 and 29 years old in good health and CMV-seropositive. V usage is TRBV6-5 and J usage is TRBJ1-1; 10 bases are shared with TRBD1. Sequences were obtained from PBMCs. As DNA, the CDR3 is TGTGCCAGCAGGGGACAGGGGTGGAACACTGAAGCTTTCTTT. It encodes CASRGQGWNTEAFF.